This T cell receptor beta chain was recorded in a study of neurological immune-mediated disorders. The sample holds many counts of this clonotype. Its antigen is as yet unknown. Study-wide results and limits: One related-CDR3 cluster, which may be a signature, held the repertoires of 18 of 34 multiple sclerosis patients after phylogenetic grouping. Subjects shared no identical expanded-clone CDR3 amino acid sequences, suggesting private TCR-beta repertoires in all groups.

The V gene lost 0 bases and the J gene lost 5 bases, with 12 bases spanning the gap. Germline CDR1 is SGHRS and CDR2 is YFSETQ. This CDR3 is built from 15 residues. cDNA synthesis was performed by 5'RACE with 10-nucleotide random UMIs. TCRdb reanalysed the 5' RACE reads using MiXCR and keeps one entry per CDR3 protein. Of under 85,000 distinct CDR3 sequences in the sample, roughly 4.9% were seen once. The gene calls are TRBV5-1 and TRBJ1-5; weak D call: TRBD1 (5 bases). This clonotype was obtained from a human donor with multiple sclerosis. The donor label of this sample is uncertain. Sequencing used PBMCs. The CDR3 bases are TGCGCCAGCAGCTTGGGTACAGGAAGGGATCAGCCCCAGCATTTT. Translation: CASSLGTGRDQPQHF.